The text below deals with one T cell receptor (beta chain). This sample was taken from a study of blood T cell repertoires in COVID-19. Study overall: Italy, Spain and the United States were the sources of the convalescent and acute COVID-19 samples.

CDR3 length: 13 amino acids. Trimming stripped 7 bases from V and 3 bases from J, with 16 bases between. Germline V gene sequence: CDR1 SQVTM, CDR2 ANQGSEA. Original processing notes: Reference gene primer amplification yielded estimated nucleated cell counts. Measured with immunoSEQ multiplex PCR; TCRdb has only the in-frame clones, and not every one. The V and J calls and clone size come from that table; D and trimming were worked out from the DNA. This sample has more than 110,000 clones; around 89% occur once, and the top ten carry around 3.2%. This clonotype was sampled from a man aged 55 to 70 with active or convalescent COVID-19. Material: peripheral blood. V is TRBV29-1 and J is TRBJ2-7; tentative D call: TRBD2 (6 bases). Written as DNA, the CDR3 is TGCAGCGCCCGGGGTGGGCGGGACTACGAGCAGTACTTC. Residues: CSARGGRDYEQYF.